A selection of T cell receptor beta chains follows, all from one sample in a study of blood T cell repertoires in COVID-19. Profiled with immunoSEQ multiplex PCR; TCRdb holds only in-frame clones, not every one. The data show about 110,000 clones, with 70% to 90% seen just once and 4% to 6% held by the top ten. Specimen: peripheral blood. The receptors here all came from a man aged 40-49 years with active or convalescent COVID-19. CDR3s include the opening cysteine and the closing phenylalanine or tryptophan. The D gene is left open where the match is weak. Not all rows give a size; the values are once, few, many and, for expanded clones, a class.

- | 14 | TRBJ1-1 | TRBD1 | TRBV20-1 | TGCAGTGCTAGTCGACAGGGCGTGAACACTGAAGCTTTCTTT | CSASRQGVNTEAFF
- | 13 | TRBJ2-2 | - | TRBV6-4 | TGTGCCAGCAGTGAGCGGGACACCGGGGAGCTGTTTTTT | CASSERDTGELFF
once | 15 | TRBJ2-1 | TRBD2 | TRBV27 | TGTGCCAGCAGTGCCGAGGGAGGGTCCTACAATGAGCAGTTCTTC | CASSAEGGSYNEQFF
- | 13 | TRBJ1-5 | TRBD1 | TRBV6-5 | TGTGCCAGCAGCGACAGGGGCAATCAGCCCCAGCATTTT | CASSDRGNQPQHF
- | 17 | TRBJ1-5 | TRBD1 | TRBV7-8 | TGTGCCAGCAGCCCCCGGCCAGGGGGCAAAAGCAATCAGCCCCAGCATTTT | CASSPRPGGKSNQPQHF
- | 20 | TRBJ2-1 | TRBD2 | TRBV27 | TGTGCCAGCAGTCTCAGCCTATACCTAGCGGGAGACGGAGGGTACAATGAGCAGTTCTTC | CASSLSLYLAGDGGYNEQFF
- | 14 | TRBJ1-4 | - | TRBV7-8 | TGTGCCAGCAGCTTACTAGCAACTAATGAAAAACTGTTTTTT | CASSLLATNEKLFF
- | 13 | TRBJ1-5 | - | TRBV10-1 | TGCGCCAGCAGTGTTTCCGGGAGTCAGCCCCAGCATTTT | CASSVSGSQPQHF
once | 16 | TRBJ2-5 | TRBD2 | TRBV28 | TGTGCCAGCAGTCAACAGCGGGGGGGAAGACAAGAGACCCAGTACTTC | CASSQQRGGRQETQYF
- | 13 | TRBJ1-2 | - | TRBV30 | TGTGCCTGGGACGTAGGGGCCCCCTTCGGCTACACCTTC | CAWDVGAPFGYTF
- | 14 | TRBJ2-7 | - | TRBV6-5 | TGTGCCAGCAGCTATCAACGCGGGTCCTACGAGCAGTACTTC | CASSYQRGSYEQYF
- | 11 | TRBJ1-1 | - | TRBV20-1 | TGCAGTGCTAGAGATTTCCCCGAGTCTTTCTTT | CSARDFPESFF
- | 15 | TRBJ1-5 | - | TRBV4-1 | TGCGCCAGCAGCCAACCAGGGGCCGGGAATCAGCCCCAGCATTTT | CASSQPGAGNQPQHF
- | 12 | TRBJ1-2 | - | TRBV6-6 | TGTGCCAGCCGGCAGGCCCAAGATGGCTACACCTTC | CASRQAQDGYTF
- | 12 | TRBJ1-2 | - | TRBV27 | TGTGCCAGCAGTCCGGGGAACTATGGCTACACCTTC | CASSPGNYGYTF
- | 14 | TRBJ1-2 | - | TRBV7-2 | TGTGCCAGCAGCTTAGAGTCAGGGGTCTATGGCTACACCTTC | CASSLESGVYGYTF
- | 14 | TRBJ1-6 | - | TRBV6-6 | TGTGCCAGCAGTTACACAGTTTTCAATTCACCCCTCCACTTT | CASSYTVFNSPLHF
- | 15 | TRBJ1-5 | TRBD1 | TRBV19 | TGTGCCAGTCGACCAGGGGGCTCGGGCAATCAGCCCCAGCATTTT | CASRPGGSGNQPQHF
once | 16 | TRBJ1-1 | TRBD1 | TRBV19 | TGTGCCAGTAGTGTAAAATTGACAGGGTGGGGGACTGAAGCTTTCTTT | CASSVKLTGWGTEAFF
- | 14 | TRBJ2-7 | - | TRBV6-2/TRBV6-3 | TGTGCCAGCAGCCTGCTAGTGGAGGCCTACGAGCAGTACTTC | CASSLLVEAYEQYF
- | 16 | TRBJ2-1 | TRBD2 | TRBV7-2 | TGTGCCAGCAGCACCTTACCGGGACTAGCGGGAGATGAGCAGTTCTTC | CASSTLPGLAGDEQFF
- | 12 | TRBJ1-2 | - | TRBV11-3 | TGTGCCAGCAGCTCGGGAGCTTTTAACTACACCTTC | CASSSGAFNYTF
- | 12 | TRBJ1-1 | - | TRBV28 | TGTGCCAGCAGTTCACCGGGACTTATGGCTTTCTTT | CASSSPGLMAFF
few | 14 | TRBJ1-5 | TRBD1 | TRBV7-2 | TGTGCCAGCAGCTCTACAGGGGGAAATCAGCCCCAGCATTTT | CASSSTGGNQPQHF
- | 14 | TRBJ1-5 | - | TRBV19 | TGTGCCAGTAGAGAACGAAAGGGAGATCAGCCCCAGCATTTT | CASRERKGDQPQHF
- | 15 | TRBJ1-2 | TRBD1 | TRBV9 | TGTGCCAGCAGCGTCGGGACAGGGTTCTCCTATGGCTACACCTTC | CASSVGTGFSYGYTF
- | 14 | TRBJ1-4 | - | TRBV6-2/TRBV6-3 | TGTGCCAGCAGTAGAGGCTTTGATAATGAAAAACTGTTTTTT | CASSRGFDNEKLFF
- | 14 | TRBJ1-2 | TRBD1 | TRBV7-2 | TGTGCCAGCAGCTTAACGGGACAGGGTTTTGGCTACACCTTC | CASSLTGQGFGYTF
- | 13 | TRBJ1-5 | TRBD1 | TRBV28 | TGTGCCAGCAGTCACTCCAGGGGGGAGCCCCAGCATTTT | CASSHSRGEPQHF
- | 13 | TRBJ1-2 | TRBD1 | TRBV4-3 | TGCGCCAGCAGCCAAGACAGGGGGCGAGGCTACACCTTC | CASSQDRGRGYTF
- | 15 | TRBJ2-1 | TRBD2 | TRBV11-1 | TGTGCCAGCAGCCCCCGCGGGGGGCAGAGCAATGAGCAGTTCTTC | CASSPRGGQSNEQFF
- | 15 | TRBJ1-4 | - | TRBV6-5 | TGTGCCAGCAGTTACAGTGGGACTGGGAGTGAAAAACTGTTTTTT | CASSYSGTGSEKLFF
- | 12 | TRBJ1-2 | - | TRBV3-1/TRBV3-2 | TGTGCCAGCAGCCAAGAGGCCTATGGCTACACCTTC | CASSQEAYGYTF
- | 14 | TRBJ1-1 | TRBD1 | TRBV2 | TGTGCCAGCAAAGAGACAGGGGGCACCACTGAAGCTTTCTTT | CASKETGGTTEAFF
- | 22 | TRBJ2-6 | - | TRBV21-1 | TGTGCCAGCAGCAAAAAACGACTTCTGGACAGGGGGCTAAACTCTGGGGCCAACGTCCTGACTTTC | CASSKKRLLDRGLNSGANVLTF
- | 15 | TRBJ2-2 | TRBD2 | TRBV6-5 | TGTGCCACCATACCGACTAGCGGGAACACCGGGGAGCTGTTTTTT | CATIPTSGNTGELFF
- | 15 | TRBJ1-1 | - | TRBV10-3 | TGTGCCATCAGGACCTCCACTATTATGAACACTGAAGCTTTCTTT | CAIRTSTIMNTEAFF
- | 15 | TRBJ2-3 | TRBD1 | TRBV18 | TGTGCCAGCTCACCACTGACAGGGGGCGGAGATACGCAGTATTTT | CASSPLTGGGDTQYF
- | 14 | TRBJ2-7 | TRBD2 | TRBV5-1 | TGCGCCAGCAGCTTAGCGGGAGGGCCCTCCGAGCAGTACTTC | CASSLAGGPSEQYF
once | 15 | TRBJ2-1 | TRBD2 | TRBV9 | TGTGCCAGCAGCGACGGGACTACCTTCTACAATGAGCAGTTCTTC | CASSDGTTFYNEQFF
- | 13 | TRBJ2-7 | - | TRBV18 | TGTGCCAGCTCACTCCTGCAGGGGTACGAGCAGTACTTC | CASSLLQGYEQYF
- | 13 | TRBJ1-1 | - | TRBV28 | TGTGCCAGCAGTTTAAGTGGGGCGCGTGTGGCTTTCTTT | CASSLSGARVAFF
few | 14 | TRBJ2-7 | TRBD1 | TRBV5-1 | TGCGCCAGCAGCCAGGGACAGTTGGCTCGGGAGCAGTACTTC | CASSQGQLAREQYF
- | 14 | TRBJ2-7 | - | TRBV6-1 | TGTGCCAGCAGTGAAGCCCAGGCGGGGCTTGGGCAGTACTTC | CASSEAQAGLGQYF